These 24 T cell receptor beta chains share one sample of origin, sequenced in a study of blood T cell repertoires in COVID-19. This table comes from immunoSEQ multiplex PCR, and its TCRdb copy is limited to in-frame clones, with some not included. Among roughly 210,000 clones listed, about 85% were seen once. The sequenced sample was peripheral blood. The receptors originated from an older man with acute or convalescent COVID-19.

V gene TRBV5-4 combines with J gene TRBJ1-1, with 7 nucleotides matching TRBD1. Trimming removed 1 base from V and 4 bases from J; junction bases left unmatched: 7. CDR1 and CDR2 (germline): SGHNT, YYREEE (reference sequence). The CDR3 totals 15 residues. The CDR3 here is CASSLWERGLTEAFF. CDR3 sequence (DNA): TGTGCCAGCAGCTTGTGGGAAAGGGGGCTCACTGAAGCTTTCTTT.

As concerns this clone: The junction shows a germline mismatch at one end, possibly a read error. In DNA form, the CDR3 reads TGTGCTAGCAGCCCAGACCGGACTAATTTCTCGAGGCGCACCGGGGAGCTGTTTTTT. Its translation is CASSPDRTNFSRRTGELFF. The V call is TRBV7-7, the J call TRBJ2-2, with a possible D match to TRBD2 (6 bases). Germline CDR1 is SSHAT and CDR2 is FNYEAQ (reference sequence). CDR3 size: 19 residues.

Comments on this clone: In the same sample, other DNA sequences code for this CDR3. This chain uses TRBV19 with TRBJ2-7; TRBD1 aligns across 11 bases. Losses at the gene ends were 3 bases for V and 2 bases for J; bases not matched to a gene: 3. The germline V gene has CDR1 LNHDA and CDR2 SQIVND (reference sequence). This CDR3 is built from 15 residues. For the CDR3, the DNA is TGTGCCAGTAGTATCTCGGGACAGGGGGCCTACGAGCAGTACTTC. This sequence encodes CASSISGQGAYEQYF.

The chain uses TRBV5-1 and TRBJ2-2; 8 nucleotides align to TRBD1. V lost 7 bases to trimming and J lost 1 base; unmatched junction nucleotides: 6. From germline, CDR1 is SGHRS and CDR2 YFSETQ. The CDR3 consists of 15 residues. The CDR3 loop is CASLKGTGNTGELFF. DNA for the CDR3: TGCGCCAGCCTCAAAGGGACAGGGAACACCGGGGAGCTGTTTTTT.

V and J are TRBV5-1 and TRBJ1-2; 9 bases agree with TRBD1. Germline V CDR1 and CDR2: SGHRS, YFSETQ. The CDR3 runs to 15 residues. V gave up 2 bases and J gave up 5 bases; unmatched junction bases: 7. CDR3 in DNA: TGCGCCAGCAGCTTACCGGGACAGGGCTTATATGGCTACACCTTC. Encoded protein: CASSLPGQGLYGYTF.

The chain employs TRBV9 and TRBJ1-1; 7 bases line up with TRBD1. V lost 0 bases to trimming and J lost 2 bases; unmatched junction nucleotides: 1. Germline V lookup: CDR1 SGDLS, CDR2 YYNGEE. This CDR3 spans 14 amino acids. The CDR3 is CASSVVGGNTEAFF. CDR3 nucleotide sequence: TGTGCCAGCAGCGTAGTAGGGGGCAACACTGAAGCTTTCTTT.

This chain joins TRBV19 and TRBJ1-2; TRBD1 matches 8 bases. The CDR3 totals 16 residues. J lost 3 bases, V lost 1 base, and 7 bases had no gene match. The germline V gene has CDR1 LNHDA and CDR2 SQIVND (reference sequence). CDR3 in amino acids: CASSIADRGPYYGYTF. CDR3 nucleotides: TGTGCCAGTAGTATAGCTGACAGGGGCCCCTACTATGGCTACACCTTC.

V usage is TRBV6-2 or TRBV6-3 and J usage is TRBJ2-7; D gene ambiguous. Trimming shortened V by 5 bases and J by 2 bases, and 16 bases separated the two germline ends. CDR1 and CDR2 from the germline V gene are MNHEY and SVGEGT. This CDR3 contains 15 residues. The CDR3 DNA reads as TGTGCCAGCAGTCGTTCATTTTCTAACCCCTACGAGCAGTACTTC. Its translation: CASSRSFSNPYEQYF.

In nucleotides, the CDR3 is TGTGCCAGCAGCTTTTTTGCCGGCGGGAGCTACGAGCAGTACTTC. This encodes CASSFFAGGSYEQYF. This chain uses TRBV7-9 with TRBJ2-7; 7 bases fit TRBD2. Germline CDR1 and CDR2: SEHNR and FQNEAQ (reference sequence). V was pared by 3 bases and J by 3 bases, with 8 bases of the junction left unmatched. This CDR3 comprises 15 residues. Complete variable domain (other parts from reference TRBV7-9 and TRBJ2-7): DTGVSQNPRHKITKRGQNVTFRCDPISEHNRLYWYRQTLGQGPEFLTYFQNEAQLEKSRLLSDRFSAERPKGSFSTLEIQRTEQGDSAMYLCASSFFAGGSYEQYFGPGTRLTVT.

The CDR3 DNA reads as TGTGCCAGCAGCTTAGACGGCAGGGTGAGTCAGCCCCAGCATTTT. Translating it yields CASSLDGRVSQPQHF. The chain combines TRBV7-2 with TRBJ1-5, with D perhaps TRBD1 (5 bases). The V gene's germline CDR1 is SGHTA and CDR2 FQGNSA. The germline V and J ends were trimmed by 1 base and 6 bases, with 13 bases remaining between them. The CDR3 totals 15 residues.

The chain carries TRBV5-1 and TRBJ2-1; the D is unclear. Germline CDR1 reads SGHRS; CDR2 reads YFSETQ. This CDR3 has 12 residues. The V gene lost 5 bases and the J gene lost 4 bases, with 7 bases spanning the gap. The CDR3 DNA follows: TGCGCCAGCAGTCAGAATTACAATGAGCAGTTCTTC. Amino acid sequence: CASSQNYNEQFF.

Details on this clone: Other DNA sequences from this sample encode an identical CDR3 as well. This chain uses TRBV9 with TRBJ2-1, with 7 nucleotides matching TRBD1. This CDR3 has 15 amino acids. CDR1 is SGDLS and CDR2 is YYNGEE in the germline V gene. The V and J ends lost 0 bases and 5 bases, in that order; junction bases with no gene match: 5. Here the CDR3 DNA reads TGTGCCAGCAGCGTAGGACAGGGTGTCCACAATGAGCAGTTCTTC. This codes for CASSVGQGVHNEQFF. Based on the CDR3 plus reference TRBV9 and TRBJ2-1, the full variable domain is DSGVTQTPKHLITATGQRVTLRCSPRSGDLSVYWYQQSLDQGLQFLIQYYNGEERAKGNILERFSAQQFPDLHSELNLSSLELGDSALYFCASSVGQGVHNEQFFGPGTRLTVL.

The chain combines TRBV18 with TRBJ2-1; 12 bases agree with TRBD2. Germline V gives CDR1 KGHSH, CDR2 LQKENI. The CDR3 covers 18 residues. V shed 3 bases, J shed 5 bases, and the junction held 11 bases outside the gene matches. The CDR3 region is CASSPPVGLAGRNNEQFF. CDR3 nucleotide sequence: TGTGCCAGCTCACCCCCCGTCGGACTAGCGGGAAGGAACAATGAGCAGTTCTTC.

The genes are TRBV9 and TRBJ2-7, with 7 nucleotides matching TRBD1. The CDR3 contains 14 residues. Germline CDR1 reads SGDLS; CDR2 reads YYNGEE. Unmatched junction bases numbered 6, after V lost 0 bases and J lost 6 bases. CDR3 nucleotide sequence: TGTGCCAGCAGCGTAGGAGGGGGCCAGGGCGAGCAGTACTTC. Its translation is CASSVGGGQGEQYF.

This sequence joins TRBV11-2 and TRBJ2-1; 8 nucleotides match TRBD2. After removal of 2 bases from V and 7 bases from J, the junction contained 16 bases not matched to a gene. This CDR3 has 18 residues. Germline CDR1 reads SGHAT; CDR2 reads FQNNGV. CDR3 bases: TGTGCCAGCAGCTTATCGGAGACTAGCGCGACATGGGTTAATGAGCAGTTCTTC. Protein product: CASSLSETSATWVNEQFF.

V usage is TRBV5-5 and J usage is TRBJ2-7, with D possibly TRBD2 on 5 matching bases. In germline, CDR1 is SGHKS, CDR2 YYEKEE (reference sequence). CDR3 length: 15 amino acids. Trimming removed 1 base from V and 3 bases from J, with 14 bases in between. CDR3 residues: CASSLRAAALYEQYF. The CDR3 region has the DNA TGTGCCAGCAGCTTGAGGGCAGCGGCCCTCTACGAGCAGTACTTC.

V usage is TRBV10-2 and J usage is TRBJ2-7; 7 nucleotides match TRBD2. The V segment lost 8 bases and the J segment 5 bases; nucleotides outside the gene matches: 12. The CDR3 consists of 14 residues. Germline V CDR1 and CDR2: WSHSY, SAAADI. The CDR3 sequence: CASAPLGGFDEQYF. For the CDR3, the DNA is TGCGCCAGCGCACCTTTGGGGGGGTTCGACGAGCAGTACTTC.

The chain employs TRBV28 and TRBJ2-3; TRBD2 matches at 7 bases. This CDR3 has 16 residues. V shed 2 bases and J 0 bases; nucleotides not matched to a gene: 5. Germline lookup yields CDR1 MDHEN and CDR2 SYDVKM. CDR3 in DNA: TGTGCCAGCAGTTTAGGGCGGGAGAGAAGCACAGATACGCAGTATTTT. This gives the protein CASSLGRERSTDTQYF.

The V gene is TRBV6-1, the J gene TRBJ2-2; no firm D call. Germline V gene sequence: CDR1 MNHNS, CDR2 SASEGT. V dropped 4 bases and J dropped 1 base, with 13 bases sitting between them. The CDR3 contains 16 residues. The CDR3 sequence: CASSGRGVMNTGELFF. DNA for the CDR3: TGTGCCAGCAGTGGACGTGGAGTTATGAACACCGGGGAGCTGTTTTTT.

This clone showed up just a few times. The chain is built from TRBV4-1 and TRBJ1-6, with D unclear. V was cut by 1 base and J by 7 bases, with 11 bases left in between. CDR1 and CDR2 (germline): MGHRA, YSYEKL. The CDR3 spans 15 residues. Here the CDR3 DNA reads TGCGCCAGCAGCCAAGGAGACATCCAGAATTCACCCCTCCACTTT. Amino acids: CASSQGDIQNSPLHF.

The chain couples TRBV19 to TRBJ1-5, with D uncertain. Trimming removed 1 base from V and 3 bases from J, with 7 bases in between. The germline CDR1 and CDR2 sequences are LNHDA and SQIVND (reference sequence). This CDR3 comprises 14 residues. This CDR3 reads CASSIVQYNQPQHF. The CDR3 region has the DNA TGTGCCAGTAGTATAGTACAGTACAATCAGCCCCAGCATTTT. The full variable domain, with the rest looked up from reference TRBV19 and TRBJ1-5, is DGGITQSPKYLFRKEGQNVTLSCEQNLNHDAMYWYRQDPGQGLRLIYYSQIVNDFQKGDIAEGYSVSREKKESFPLTVTSAQKNPTAFYLCASSIVQYNQPQHFGDGTRLSIL.

The DNA for the CDR3 is TGTGCCAGCAGCGTCGGGACACCCTCCTACGAGCAGTACTTC. Translated: CASSVGTPSYEQYF. The chain joins TRBV6-2 or TRBV6-3 to TRBJ2-7; a weak D match, TRBD1 (6 bases). This CDR3 spans 14 amino acids. Germline V gene data show CDR1 as MNHEY and CDR2 as SVGEGT. Deletions cut 6 bases from V and 0 bases from J, with 12 bases between.

The V call is TRBV12-3 or TRBV12-4, the J call TRBJ2-7, with D hard to call. This CDR3 region has 12 residues. The V end was cut by 3 bases, the J end by 7 bases, with 10 bases between. CDR3 sequence (DNA): TGTGCCAGCAGTTTTATAGTGCGGGAGCAGTACTTC. Translation gives CASSFIVREQYF.

The chain joins TRBV5-8 to TRBJ2-7; a possible D gene is TRBD1 (6 bases). The CDR3 totals 12 residues. V lost 4 bases and J lost 3, with 8 bases in between. Germline V CDR1 and CDR2: SGHTS, YDEGEE. The CDR3, as DNA: TGTGCCAGCAGCATACAGGGCTACGAGCAGTACTTC. Its protein product is CASSIQGYEQYF. Complete variable domain (other parts from reference TRBV5-8 and TRBJ2-7): EAGVTQSPTHLIKTRGQQATLRCSPISGHTSVYWYQQALGLGLQFLLWYDEGEERNRGNFPPRFSGRQFPNYSSELNVNALELEDSALYLCASSIQGYEQYFGPGTRLTVT.